Shown below are 31 T cell receptor beta chains from a single sample sequenced in a study of CD8+ T cells in alopecia areata. Once RNA had been extracted, it was reverse transcribed into cDNA to act as the sequencing template. Using immunoSEQ multiplex PCR, the repertoire was profiled, and TCRdb retains in-frame clones only, with some absent. The repertoire holds about 130,000 clones, with 49% as singletons. This specimen was CD8+ T cells sorted from blood, taken at week 0. These TCRs come from a human donor with alopecia areata.

The chain uses TRBV11-1 and TRBJ2-7, with D possibly being TRBD1 or TRBD2 (5 bases each). CDR1 is SGHAT, CDR2 FQDESV, per germline (reference sequence). The CDR3 contains 12 residues. The V and J ends lost 6 bases and 3 bases respectively, with 9 bases between them. CDR3 region: CASSRGSYEQYF. The CDR3, as DNA: TGTGCCAGCAGTCGGGGCAGCTACGAGCAGTACTTC.

Only a few counts were recorded for this clone. The V gene is TRBV6-5, the J gene TRBJ1-4; 12 nucleotides agree with TRBD1. J lost 7 bases, V lost 6 bases, and 3 bases had no gene match. This CDR3 has 14 residues. CDR1 is MNHEY, CDR2 SVGAGI, per germline. This chain's CDR3 is CASSPGQGAEKLFF. For the CDR3, the DNA is TGTGCCAGCAGCCCGGGACAGGGGGCTGAAAAACTGTTTTTT.

This CDR3 is CASSPGGVYEQYF. DNA for the CDR3: TGTGCCAGCAGCCCCGGGGGTGTCTACGAGCAGTACTTC. The V gene is TRBV5-4, the J gene TRBJ2-7; maybe TRBD2 (6 bases). Trimming pared 4 bases from V and 3 bases from J, leaving 11 bases between. CDR3 length: 13 residues. Germline assignment: CDR1 SGHNT and CDR2 YYREEE (reference sequence).

The table lists this clone with a few counts. The rearrangement links TRBV19 to TRBJ1-5; D remains ambiguous. Germline CDR1 and CDR2: LNHDA and SQIVND (reference sequence). The CDR3 has 17 amino acids. V shed 5 bases and J shed 3 bases, with 20 bases lying between them. The CDR3 reads CASSAKRPETFNQPQHF. In nucleotides, the CDR3 is TGTGCCAGTAGTGCCAAAAGACCAGAGACTTTCAATCAGCCCCAGCATTTT.

This clone was seen ten or more times. V gene TRBV7-2 combines with J gene TRBJ2-7; 8 nucleotides line up with TRBD1. This CDR3 is built from 18 residues. CDR1 and CDR2 from the germline V gene are SGHTA and FQGNSA. V shed 5 bases and J 3 bases; nucleotides not matched to a gene: 18. DNA for the CDR3: TGTGCCAGCAGCGATCGGGACAGGAGACCCTTGCCTTTCTACGAGCAGTACTTC. Amino acids: CASSDRDRRPLPFYEQYF.

The V call is TRBV23-1, the J call TRBJ2-5; weak D call: TRBD1 (7 bases). TRBV23-1 is an ORF, and what it does is uncertain. This CDR3 spans 14 amino acids. Trimming took off 8 bases at V and 5 bases at J, with 18 bases between the two ends. The CDR3 region has the DNA TGCGCCAGCGGGGCAACAGGGGAGGAGGAGACCCAGTACTTC. As protein: CASGATGEEETQYF.

V gene TRBV7-9 combines with J gene TRBJ2-3, with 8 bases aligning to TRBD1. CDR1 and CDR2 from the germline V gene are SEHNR and FQNEAQ (reference sequence). The CDR3 has 15 residues. J was trimmed by 6 bases and V by 5 bases; bases with no gene match: 10. CDR3 region: CASSPGQGAYDTQYF. CDR3 coding DNA: TGTGCCAGCAGCCCTGGACAGGGCGCATATGATACGCAGTATTTT.

This clone was seen more than once but under ten times. The chain carries TRBV5-6 and TRBJ2-7; the match to TRBD2 covers 11 bases. Germline V lookup: CDR1 SGHDT, CDR2 YYEEEE. J was trimmed by 3 bases and V by 5 bases; bases with no gene match: 4. CDR3 length: 14 amino acids. CDR3 protein: CASSSGGEIYEQYF. In DNA, the CDR3 is TGTGCCAGCAGTAGCGGGGGGGAGATCTACGAGCAGTACTTC.

This clone came up a few times. The V and J genes are TRBV2 and TRBJ2-7; D is uncertain. Germline CDR1 reads SNHLY; CDR2 reads FYNNEI. This CDR3 is 16 amino acids long. V gave up 2 bases and J gave up 0 bases, with 14 bases separating them. Written as DNA, the CDR3 is TGTGCCAGCAGTGAAATCGAAGGGCCCCTCTCCTACGAGCAGTACTTC. It codes for CASSEIEGPLSYEQYF. The full variable domain, completed using reference TRBV2 and TRBJ2-7, is EPEVTQTPSHQVTQMGQEVILRCVPISNHLYFYWYRQILGQKVEFLVSFYNNEISEKSEIFDDQFSVERPDGSNFTLKIRSTKLEDSAMYFCASSEIEGPLSYEQYFGPGTRLTVT.

The CDR3 protein is CSARDGDEQFF. The CDR3 DNA sequence: TGCAGTGCTAGAGACGGGGATGAGCAGTTCTTC. The V call is TRBV20-1, the J call TRBJ2-1; TRBD2 is a possible D gene (5 bases). This CDR3 contains 11 residues. V was cut by 0 bases and J by 8 bases, with 5 bases left in between. Germline CDR1 and CDR2: DFQATT and SNEGSKA (reference sequence).

This rearrangement joins TRBV30 to TRBJ2-7; D is unclear. Trimming took 2 bases from V and 11 from J, leaving 25 bases between them. The CDR3 has 15 residues. Per the germline V gene, CDR1 is GTSNPN and CDR2 is SVGIG (reference sequence). The CDR3 DNA reads as TGTGCCTGGAGTTCCCACCGGTCGAGTAAGTGGTGGAAGTACTTC. Translated, it gives CAWSSHRSSKWWKYF.

CDR3 region: CASSLEDRDADTQYF. The CDR3 DNA reads as TGCGCCAGCAGCTTGGAGGACAGGGACGCAGATACGCAGTATTTT. The chain has TRBV5-1 and TRBJ2-3; 8 nucleotides match TRBD1. The length of the CDR3 is 15 residues. Germline CDR1 is SGHRS and CDR2 is YFSETQ. The V gene end was trimmed by 0 bases and the J gene end by 4 bases; junction bases not matched to a gene: 4. Variable domain in full (rest from reference TRBV5-1 and TRBJ2-3): KAGVTQTPRYLIKTRGQQVTLSCSPISGHRSVSWYQQTPGQGLQFLFEYFSETQRNKGNFPGRFSGRQFSNSRSEMNVSTLELGDSALYLCASSLEDRDADTQYFGPGTRLTVL.

The J gene is TRBJ2-5, the V gene TRBV7-8; maybe TRBD1 (5 bases). The germline V gene has CDR1 SGHVS and CDR2 FQNEAQ. The CDR3 extends over 15 amino acids. Trimming stripped 0 bases from V and 4 bases from J, with 12 bases between. The CDR3 loop is CASSLAPRRGETQYF. The CDR3 DNA follows: TGTGCCAGCAGCTTAGCCCCGAGAAGGGGAGAGACCCAGTACTTC.

This rearrangement joins TRBV6-5 to TRBJ1-2; no firm D call. Germline CDR1 MNHEY, CDR2 SVGAGI. Trimming left V 4 bases short and J 0 bases short, with 12 bases between. The CDR3 contains 15 residues. CDR3 DNA: TGTGCCAGCAGTTTCGGGAGGGCCTCTAACTATGGCTACACCTTC. This gives the protein CASSFGRASNYGYTF.

V and J are TRBV6-5 and TRBJ1-5, with D possibly TRBD1 on 5 matching bases. Germline CDR1 reads MNHEY; CDR2 reads SVGAGI. This CDR3 has 15 amino acids. V was shortened by 0 bases and J by 1 base, with 7 bases between the two germline ends. The CDR3: CASSYSTESNQPQHF. The CDR3 DNA reads TGTGCCAGCAGTTACTCGACAGAGAGCAATCAGCCCCAGCATTTT.

The V gene is TRBV6-5, the J gene TRBJ1-6; 9 bases agree with TRBD1. CDR1 MNHEY and CDR2 SVGAGI come from the germline V gene. With 2 bases clipped from V and 8 bases from J, the junction kept 1 base outside the gene matches. The CDR3 covers 14 residues. CDR3: CASSYRDRDSPLHF. The CDR3 coding sequence is TGTGCCAGCAGTTACCGGGACAGGGATTCACCCCTCCACTTT.

This chain joins TRBV23-1 and TRBJ2-6; 9 bases match TRBD2. TRBV23-1 is identified as an open reading frame with a role that is uncertain. The CDR3 runs 19 residues. V lost 0 bases and J lost 0; bases outside the gene matches: 6. The CDR3 here is CASSQSIAGASSGANVLTF. CDR3 sequence (DNA): TGCGCCAGCAGTCAATCGATAGCGGGGGCCAGCTCTGGGGCCAACGTCCTGACTTTC.

This clone was observed a few times. Germline is not matched at one junction end, which may reflect a read error. The rearrangement uses TRBV27 and TRBJ1-5; D is undetermined. Per germline, CDR1 MNHEY and CDR2 SMNVEV (reference sequence). This CDR3 has 14 residues. The CDR3 DNA is TGTGCCAGCAGTTTAGTCCGAAGCACTCAGCCCCAGCATTTT. Residues: CASSLVRSTQPQHF.

The chain carries TRBV6-4 and TRBJ2-3; D ambiguous. Germline CDR1 and CDR2: MRHNA and SNTAGT. The CDR3 sequence is 14 residues long. The V end was cut by 0 bases, the J end by 4 bases, with 8 bases between. The CDR3, as DNA: TGTGCCAGCAGTGACTCGTGGGAAGCAGATACGCAGTATTTT. Translation gives CASSDSWEADTQYF.

The chain is built from TRBV2 and TRBJ1-2, with D tentatively TRBD1 (5 bases). V was cut by 3 bases and J by 2 bases, with 13 bases left in between. Germline V gene sequence: CDR1 SNHLY, CDR2 FYNNEI. The CDR3 is 15 residues long. Written as DNA, the CDR3 is TGTGCCAGCAGTGACGATATTCAGGGAAACTATGGCTACACCTTC. Translating it yields CASSDDIQGNYGYTF. The variable domain in full, completed from reference TRBV2 and TRBJ1-2, reads EPEVTQTPSHQVTQMGQEVILRCVPISNHLYFYWYRQILGQKVEFLVSFYNNEISEKSEIFDDQFSVERPDGSNFTLKIRSTKLEDSAMYFCASSDDIQGNYGYTFGSGTRLTVV.

The chain recombines TRBV7-9 with TRBJ2-2; D might be TRBD1 or TRBD2, each matching 5 bases. This CDR3 has 13 amino acids. V was cut by 6 bases and J by 4 bases, with 9 bases left in between. Per the germline V gene, CDR1 is SEHNR and CDR2 is FQNEAQ (reference sequence). The CDR3: CASRWGSTGELFF. The CDR3, as DNA: TGTGCCAGCAGATGGGGGTCCACCGGGGAGCTGTTTTTT.

J is TRBJ2-2 and V is TRBV5-4; possibly TRBD2 for D (5 bases). V was trimmed by 0 bases and J by 1 base, leaving 10 bases between them. The CDR3 extends over 16 amino acids. Germline V gives CDR1 SGHNT, CDR2 YYREEE (reference sequence). This CDR3 is CASSLEGRENTGELFF. In nucleotides, the CDR3 is TGTGCCAGCAGCTTGGAGGGCCGGGAGAACACCGGGGAGCTGTTTTTT.

The rearrangement links TRBV4-1 to TRBJ2-5; 11 nucleotides agree with TRBD1. The CDR3 has 15 amino acids. V lost 3 bases, J lost 5 bases, and 5 bases stayed unmatched. Germline V gene lookup returns CDR1 MGHRA and CDR2 YSYEKL. The CDR3 region is CASSHPDRGRETQYF. In DNA form, the CDR3 reads TGCGCCAGCAGCCACCCGGACAGGGGGCGCGAGACCCAGTACTTC.

The sample holds one count of this clone. The chain employs TRBV4-2 and TRBJ1-6; D possibly corresponds to TRBD1 (6 bases). Germline-derived CDR1 and CDR2 are LGHNA and YNFKEQ. The CDR3 extends over 14 amino acids. Between the trimmed V and J ends, which lost 0 bases and 10 bases, there was a span of 10 bases. The CDR3 protein is CASSQEGGHSPLHF. The CDR3 region has the DNA TGTGCCAGCAGCCAAGAGGGGGGCCACTCACCCCTCCACTTT.

This clone was counted between two and nine times. This chain uses TRBV2 with TRBJ2-7, with D uncertain. V was shortened by 8 bases and J by 7 bases, with 18 bases between the two germline ends. The germline gives CDR1 SNHLY, CDR2 FYNNEI. This CDR3 comprises 13 residues. CDR3 in amino acids: CASGFGPLLEQYF. The CDR3 coding sequence is TGTGCCAGCGGATTCGGGCCGCTCTTGGAGCAGTACTTC.

The V call is TRBV5-6, the J call TRBJ1-5, with D unclear. V lost 3 bases, J lost 2 bases, and 6 bases lay in between. The CDR3 totals 13 residues. Germline V lookup: CDR1 SGHDT, CDR2 YYEEEE. As DNA, the CDR3 is TGTGCCAGCAGCTCGGAGGGCAATCAGCCCCAGCATTTT. Residues: CASSSEGNQPQHF. Together with reference TRBV5-6 and TRBJ1-5, the CDR3 gives the full variable domain: DAGVTQSPTHLIKTRGQQVTLRCSPKSGHDTVSWYQQALGQGPQFIFQYYEEEERQRGNFPDRFSGHQFPNYSSELNVNALLLGDSALYLCASSSEGNQPQHFGDGTRLSIL.

J is TRBJ2-1 and V is TRBV11-1; TRBD2 matches at 12 bases. Germline CDR1 and CDR2: SGHAT and FQDESV (reference sequence). Trimming cost V 1 base and J 7 bases; bases outside gene matches: 11. The CDR3 has 18 residues. The CDR3 coding sequence is TGTGCCAGCAGCTTAGAGGCACACCTAGCGGGGGGGCTGAATGAGCAGTTCTTC. Its protein product is CASSLEAHLAGGLNEQFF.

The chain links TRBV6-5 to TRBJ2-7; TRBD1 matches 7 bases. This CDR3 is built from 13 residues. Germline assignment: CDR1 MNHEY and CDR2 SVGAGI. The ends lost 3 bases at V and 5 bases at J; junction bases unmatched: 4. The chain's CDR3 is CASSYAGGNEQYF. CDR3 in DNA: TGTGCCAGCAGTTATGCAGGGGGAAACGAGCAGTACTTC.

This clone was observed at least ten times. V usage is TRBV9 and J usage is TRBJ2-7, with 8 nucleotides matching TRBD2. Trimming removed 0 bases from V and 3 bases from J; junction bases left unmatched: 8. Germline V CDR1 and CDR2: SGDLS, YYNGEE. This CDR3 spans 16 amino acids. The CDR3 region is CASSVGGTGGGYEQYF. The CDR3 DNA reads TGTGCCAGCAGCGTAGGCGGTACGGGAGGGGGCTACGAGCAGTACTTC. Filled out from reference TRBV9 and TRBJ2-7, the complete variable domain reads DSGVTQTPKHLITATGQRVTLRCSPRSGDLSVYWYQQSLDQGLQFLIQYYNGEERAKGNILERFSAQQFPDLHSELNLSSLELGDSALYFCASSVGGTGGGYEQYFGPGTRLTVT.

The chain is built from TRBV29-1 and TRBJ2-5; D is unresolved. V lost 7 bases, J lost 5 bases, and 17 bases lay in between. Looked up from germline, CDR1 is SQVTM and CDR2 is ANQGSEA. The length of the CDR3 is 13 residues. This chain's CDR3 is CSGGPVEGETQYF. In DNA, the CDR3 is TGCAGCGGTGGGCCGGTAGAAGGGGAGACCCAGTACTTC. Drawing the rest from reference TRBV29-1 and TRBJ2-5, the complete variable domain is SAVISQKPSRDICQRGTSLTIQCQVDSQVTMMFWYRQQPGQSLTLIATANQGSEATYESGFVIDKFPISRPNLTFSTLTVSNMSPEDSSIYLCSGGPVEGETQYFGPGTRLLVL.

J is TRBJ1-6 and V is TRBV27; 10 bases fit TRBD1. Germline V lookup: CDR1 MNHEY, CDR2 SMNVEV (reference sequence). V shed 5 bases, J shed 6 bases, and the junction held 7 bases outside the gene matches. The CDR3 runs 16 residues. The CDR3 coding sequence is TGTGCCAGCAGTCCGGGACAGGGGTACGGTAATTCACCCCTCCACTTT. It encodes CASSPGQGYGNSPLHF.